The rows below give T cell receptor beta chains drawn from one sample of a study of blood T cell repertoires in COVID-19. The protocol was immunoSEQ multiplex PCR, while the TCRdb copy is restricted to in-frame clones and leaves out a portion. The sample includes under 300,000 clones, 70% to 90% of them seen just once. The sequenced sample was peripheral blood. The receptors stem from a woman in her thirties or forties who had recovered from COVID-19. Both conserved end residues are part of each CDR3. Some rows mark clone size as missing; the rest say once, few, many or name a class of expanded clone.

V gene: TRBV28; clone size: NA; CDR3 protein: CASSSDRGVHQPQHF
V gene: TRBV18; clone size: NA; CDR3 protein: CASSDLSLLAGASGELFF
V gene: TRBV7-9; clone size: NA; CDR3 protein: CASTVTSTDTQYF
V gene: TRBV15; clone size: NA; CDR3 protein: CATSRDFRGWDEKLFF
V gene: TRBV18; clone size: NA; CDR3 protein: CASSPGQGATIQYF
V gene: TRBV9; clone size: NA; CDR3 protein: CASNPIAGVGEQFF
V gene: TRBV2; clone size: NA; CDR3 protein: CASRRGAGGNPLHF
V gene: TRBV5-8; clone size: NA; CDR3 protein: CASSLDSFSGNTIYF
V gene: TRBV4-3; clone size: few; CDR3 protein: CASSQDGQGAYGYTF
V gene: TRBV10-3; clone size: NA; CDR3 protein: CAISEGTKAGYTF
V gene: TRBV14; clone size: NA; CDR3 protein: CASSHLGEGTTGELFF
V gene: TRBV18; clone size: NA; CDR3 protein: CASSPPSGYEQYF
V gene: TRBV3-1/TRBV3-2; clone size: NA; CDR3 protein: CASSQESEAFF
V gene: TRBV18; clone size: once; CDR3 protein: CASSQVVGLAKNIQYF
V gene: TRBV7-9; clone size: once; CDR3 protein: CASSLVGGRADEQFF
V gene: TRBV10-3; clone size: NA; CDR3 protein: CAISFGERETQYF
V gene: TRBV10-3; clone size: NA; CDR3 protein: CAISESLGGSYEQYF
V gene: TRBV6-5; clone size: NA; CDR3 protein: CASSYGVGGKLFF
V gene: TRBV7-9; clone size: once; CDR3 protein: CASSRLTSGTPTDTQYF
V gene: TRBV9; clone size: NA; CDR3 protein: CASSLGLAGGLGEQYF
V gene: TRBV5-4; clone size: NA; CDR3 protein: CASSLGTGDYGYTF
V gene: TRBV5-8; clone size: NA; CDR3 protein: CASSLEGARPQQFF
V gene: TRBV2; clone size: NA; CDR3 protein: CASRTGGNQPQHF
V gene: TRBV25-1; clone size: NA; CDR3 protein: CASSRAGGEETQYF
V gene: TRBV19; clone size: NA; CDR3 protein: CASSIGGGLGGDTQYF
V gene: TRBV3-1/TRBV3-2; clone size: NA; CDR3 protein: CASSPTDLTRGRTEAFF
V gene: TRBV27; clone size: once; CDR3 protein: CASSPQGAPNTEAFF
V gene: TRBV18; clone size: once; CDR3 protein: CASSPTLPRQGTTDTQYF
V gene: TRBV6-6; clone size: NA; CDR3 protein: CANGQNSNQPQHF
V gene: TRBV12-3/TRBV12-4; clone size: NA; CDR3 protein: CASSPRGAYEQYF
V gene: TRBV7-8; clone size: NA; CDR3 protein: CASSPPGPTGANSPLHF
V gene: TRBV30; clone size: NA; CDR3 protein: CAWAPGQGFEQFF
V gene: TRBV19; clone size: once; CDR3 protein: CASSIGQTSNQPQHF
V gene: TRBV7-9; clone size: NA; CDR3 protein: CASSVPPGLAGVGNEQFF
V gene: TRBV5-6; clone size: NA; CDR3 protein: CASSHGQGVGSPLHF
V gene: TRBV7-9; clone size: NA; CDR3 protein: CASSLASGRTTDTQYF